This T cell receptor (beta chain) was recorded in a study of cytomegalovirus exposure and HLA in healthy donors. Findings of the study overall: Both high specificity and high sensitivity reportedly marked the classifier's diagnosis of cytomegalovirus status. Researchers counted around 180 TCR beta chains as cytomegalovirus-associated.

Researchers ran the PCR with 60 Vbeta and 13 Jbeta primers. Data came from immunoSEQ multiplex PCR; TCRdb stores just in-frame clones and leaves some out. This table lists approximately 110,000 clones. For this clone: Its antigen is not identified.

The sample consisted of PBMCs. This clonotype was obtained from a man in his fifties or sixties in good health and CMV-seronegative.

This chain's CDR3 is CASRQITENTEAFF. The CDR3 DNA sequence: TGTGCCAGCAGGCAAATTACAGAGAACACTGAAGCTTTCTTT. The rearrangement uses TRBV27 and TRBJ1-1, with D hard to call. CDR1 MNHEY and CDR2 SMNVEV come from the germline V gene (reference sequence). The CDR3 totals 14 residues. The V gene lost 6 bases and the J gene lost 1 base, with 12 bases spanning the gap.